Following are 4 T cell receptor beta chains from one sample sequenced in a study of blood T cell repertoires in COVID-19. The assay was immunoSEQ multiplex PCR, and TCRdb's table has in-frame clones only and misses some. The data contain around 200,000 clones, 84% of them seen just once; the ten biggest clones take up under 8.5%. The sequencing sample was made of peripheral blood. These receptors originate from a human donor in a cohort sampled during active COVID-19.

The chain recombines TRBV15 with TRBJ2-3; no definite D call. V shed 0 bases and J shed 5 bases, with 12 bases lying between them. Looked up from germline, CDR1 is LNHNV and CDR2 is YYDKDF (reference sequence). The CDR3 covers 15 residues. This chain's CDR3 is CATSREVQARDTQYF. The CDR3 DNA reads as TGTGCCACCAGCAGAGAGGTGCAGGCGAGAGATACGCAGTATTTT.

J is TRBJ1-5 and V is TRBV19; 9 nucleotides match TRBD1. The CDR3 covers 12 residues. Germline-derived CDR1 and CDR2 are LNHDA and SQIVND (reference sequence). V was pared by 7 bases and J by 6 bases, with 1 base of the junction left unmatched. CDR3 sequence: CASTTGGQPQHF. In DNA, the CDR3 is TGTGCCAGTACGACAGGGGGTCAGCCCCAGCATTTT.

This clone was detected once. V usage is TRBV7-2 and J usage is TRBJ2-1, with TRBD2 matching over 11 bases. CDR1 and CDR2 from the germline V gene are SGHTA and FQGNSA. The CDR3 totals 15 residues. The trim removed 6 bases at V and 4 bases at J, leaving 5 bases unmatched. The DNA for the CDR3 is TGTGCCAGCAGTCTTAGCGGGGGGGATTACAATGAGCAGTTCTTC. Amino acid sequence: CASSLSGGDYNEQFF. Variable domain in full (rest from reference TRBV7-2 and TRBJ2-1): GAGVSQSPSNKVTEKGKDVELRCDPISGHTALYWYRQSLGQGLEFLIYFQGNSAPDKSGLPSDRFSAERTGGSVSTLTIQRTQQEDSAVYLCASSLSGGDYNEQFFGPGTRLTVL.

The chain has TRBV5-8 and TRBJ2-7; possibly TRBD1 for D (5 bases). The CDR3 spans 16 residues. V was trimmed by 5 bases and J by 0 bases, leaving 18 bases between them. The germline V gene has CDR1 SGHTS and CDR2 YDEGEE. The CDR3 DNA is TGTGCCAGCAGTCATCAATCAGGGCCTACCTCCTACGAGCAGTACTTC. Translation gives CASSHQSGPTSYEQYF.